This entry is about one TCR beta chain. CDR3 length: 13 residues. Trimming stripped 8 bases from V and 2 bases from J, with 11 bases between. Per germline, CDR1 MNHEY and CDR2 SVGAGI. The sample is drawn from a study of blood T cell repertoires in COVID-19. Study details: Material from acute and convalescent COVID-19 was sourced from the United States, Italy and Spain. T cells, B-cell-depleted T cells, or PBMCs provided the cDNA or gDNA that served as material.

In the source study's methods: Reference gene primer amplification in the assay estimated nucleated cell counts. Profiling relied on immunoSEQ multiplex PCR, and the TCRdb table lists in-frame clones only, not all of them. V, J and clone size are taken as reported in that table, and D and trimming were inferred from the DNA itself. The table has approximately 270,000 clones, around 89% seen once. This sequence was found in a man aged 25-45 years with acute or convalescent COVID-19. The sequenced sample consisted of peripheral blood. The rearrangement joins TRBV6-5 to TRBJ2-3, with a possible D match to TRBD2 (6 bases). CDR3 residues: CASFRDSTDTQYF. DNA for the CDR3: TGTGCCAGCTTCCGGGACTCCACAGATACGCAGTATTTT.